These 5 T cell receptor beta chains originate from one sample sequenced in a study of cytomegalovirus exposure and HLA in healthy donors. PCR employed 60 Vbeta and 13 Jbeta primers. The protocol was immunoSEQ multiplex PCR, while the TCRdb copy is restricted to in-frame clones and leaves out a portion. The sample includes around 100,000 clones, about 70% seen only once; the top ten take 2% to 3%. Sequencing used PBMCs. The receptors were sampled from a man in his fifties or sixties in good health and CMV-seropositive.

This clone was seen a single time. CDR3 sequence: CASSTRVDEQYF. The CDR3 DNA is TGTGCCAGCAGCACCAGGGTAGACGAGCAGTACTTC. The J gene is TRBJ2-7, the V gene TRBV5-5, with D tentatively TRBD1 (5 bases). CDR3 length: 12 residues. V lost 4 bases and J 5 bases, leaving 10 bases between the germline ends. Germline loops: CDR1 SGHKS, CDR2 YYEKEE (reference sequence).

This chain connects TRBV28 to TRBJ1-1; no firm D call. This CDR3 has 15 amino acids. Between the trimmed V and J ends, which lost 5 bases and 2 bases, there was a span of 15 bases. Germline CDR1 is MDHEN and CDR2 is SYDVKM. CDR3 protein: CASSPPAGDNTEAFF. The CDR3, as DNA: TGTGCCAGCAGTCCCCCTGCGGGTGATAACACTGAAGCTTTCTTT.

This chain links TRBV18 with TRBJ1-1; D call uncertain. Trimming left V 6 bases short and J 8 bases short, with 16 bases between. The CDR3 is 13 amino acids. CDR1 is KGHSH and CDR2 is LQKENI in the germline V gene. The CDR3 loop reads CASSRSPGEEAFF. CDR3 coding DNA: TGTGCCAGCTCCCGGAGCCCTGGGGAGGAAGCTTTCTTT.

The CDR3 DNA sequence: TGCGCCAGCAGCCCAGAACAGGGGGGGAACACTGAAGCTTTCTTT. This translates into CASSPEQGGNTEAFF. V is TRBV4-1 and J is TRBJ1-1; TRBD1 matches 8 bases. CDR3 length: 15 residues. V gave up 4 bases and J gave up 1 base; unmatched junction bases: 5. Germline CDR1 and CDR2: MGHRA and YSYEKL.

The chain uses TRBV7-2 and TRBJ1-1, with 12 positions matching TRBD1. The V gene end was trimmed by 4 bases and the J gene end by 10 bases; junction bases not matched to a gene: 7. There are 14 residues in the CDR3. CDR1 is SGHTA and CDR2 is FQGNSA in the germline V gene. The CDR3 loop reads CASSSGTGGLVAFF. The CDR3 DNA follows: TGTGCCAGCAGCTCCGGGACAGGGGGCTTGGTAGCTTTCTTT.